This T cell receptor beta chain was observed in a study of blood T cell repertoires in COVID-19. Study information: The United States, Italy and Spain provided the acute and convalescent COVID-19 samples.

Recruits, aged roughly 18 to 95 years, lived in 20 to 30 US areas. Donors were grouped by their self-reported clinical history. Losses at the gene ends were 5 bases for V and 5 bases for J; bases not matched to a gene: 4. The CDR3 contains 13 residues. Per the germline V gene, CDR1 is MNHEY and CDR2 is SVGAGI. Here immunoSEQ multiplex PCR was the method, and the copy in TCRdb shows in-frame clones only, minus some. Of 150,000 to 200,000 clones listed, approximately 89% were seen once; the top ten hold over 2%. V and J are TRBV6-5 and TRBJ1-1, with 8 positions matching TRBD1. This receptor was taken from a woman between 40 and 50 years old with acute COVID-19. The specimen was PBMCs or T cells enriched from blood (not recorded which). CDR3 sequence (DNA): TGTGCCAGCAGTCCGGACAGGGTAACTGAAGCTTTCTTT. Its translation: CASSPDRVTEAFF.